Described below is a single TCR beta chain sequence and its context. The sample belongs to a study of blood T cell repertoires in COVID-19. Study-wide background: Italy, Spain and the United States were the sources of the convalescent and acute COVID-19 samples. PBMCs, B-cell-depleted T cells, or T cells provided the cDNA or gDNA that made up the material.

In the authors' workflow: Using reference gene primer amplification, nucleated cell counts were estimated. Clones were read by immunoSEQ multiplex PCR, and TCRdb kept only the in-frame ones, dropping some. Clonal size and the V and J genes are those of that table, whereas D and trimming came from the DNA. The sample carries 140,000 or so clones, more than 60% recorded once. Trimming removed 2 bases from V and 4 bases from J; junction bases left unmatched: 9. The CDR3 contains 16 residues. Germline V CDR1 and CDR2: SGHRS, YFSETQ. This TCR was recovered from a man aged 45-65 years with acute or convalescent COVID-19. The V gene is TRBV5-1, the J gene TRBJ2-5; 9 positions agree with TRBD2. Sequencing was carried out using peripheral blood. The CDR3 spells CASSLFAGGAVETQYF. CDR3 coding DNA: TGCGCCAGCAGCTTATTCGCGGGGGGGGCCGTAGAGACCCAGTACTTC.